The 22 T cell receptor beta chains below come from one sample, sequenced in a study of CD8+ T cells in alopecia areata. In each case, RNA was isolated and then reverse transcribed into cDNA as the sequencing template. This table comes from immunoSEQ multiplex PCR, and its TCRdb copy is limited to in-frame clones, with some not included. The table shows 200,000 to 250,000 clones, with about 53% occurring only once. The specimen comprised CD4+ T cells sorted from blood, sampled at week 0. These TCRs come from a human donor with alopecia areata.

The chain links TRBV15 to TRBJ2-5; a possible D gene is TRBD1 (5 bases). V was clipped by 1 base and J by 1 base, with 10 bases between them. The CDR3 is 15 amino acids. CDR1 LNHNV and CDR2 YYDKDF come from the germline V gene (reference sequence). Here the CDR3 reads CATSRVRTLQETQYF. CDR3 DNA sequence: TGTGCCACCAGCAGAGTTAGGACACTCCAAGAGACCCAGTACTTC.

This chain uses TRBV29-1 with TRBJ1-2; maybe TRBD1 (6 bases). Germline CDR1 is SQVTM and CDR2 is ANQGSEA. Trimming shortened V by 6 bases and J by 6 bases, and 11 bases separated the two germline ends. The CDR3 loop spans 11 amino acids. CDR3 loop: CSVDSLNGYTF. As DNA, the CDR3 is TGCAGCGTGGACAGTTTAAATGGCTACACCTTC.

This clone has a handful of counts. The chain is built from TRBV15 and TRBJ2-7, with D perhaps being TRBD1 or TRBD2 (7 bases each). The CDR3 loop spans 14 amino acids. Per the germline V gene, CDR1 is LNHNV and CDR2 is YYDKDF (reference sequence). V lost 2 bases to trimming and J lost 4 bases, with 12 bases between them. As DNA, the CDR3 is TGTGCCACCAGCAGACCAGGGGGGGATTACGAGCAGTACTTC. The encoded protein is CATSRPGGDYEQYF. Using reference TRBV15 and TRBJ2-7 for the parts outside the CDR3, the full variable domain is DAMVIQNPRYQVTQFGKPVTLSCSQTLNHNVMYWYQQKSSQAPKLLFHYYDKDFNNEADTPDNFQSRRPNTSFCFLDIRSPGLGDTAMYLCATSRPGGDYEQYFGPGTRLTVT.

The sample holds a few counts of this clone. The sample holds other DNA sequences that translate to the same CDR3. V gene TRBV29-1 combines with J gene TRBJ1-2, with a possible D match to TRBD1 (6 bases). The CDR3 is 13 amino acids. Germline lookup yields CDR1 SQVTM and CDR2 ANQGSEA. Trimming removed 4 bases from V and 4 bases from J, with 13 bases in between. The CDR3 DNA reads as TGCAGCGTTGGGGGGCTGGGGTCCTATGGCTACACCTTC. Encoded protein: CSVGGLGSYGYTF.

The chain carries TRBV12-5 and TRBJ2-1; possibly TRBD1 for D (5 bases). Germline V gene sequence: CDR1 LGHNT, CDR2 FRNRAP. The CDR3 loop spans 18 amino acids. V dropped 0 bases and J dropped 0 bases, with 15 bases sitting between them. The CDR3 DNA reads as TGTGCTAGTGGTTTGGTTCTAGGGGCTGGAAGCTCCTACAATGAGCAGTTCTTC. Translation gives CASGLVLGAGSSYNEQFF.

The chain couples TRBV7-9 to TRBJ1-1; D gene ambiguous. The V gene's germline CDR1 is SEHNR and CDR2 FQNEAQ (reference sequence). The CDR3 totals 15 residues. Between the trimmed V and J ends, which lost 5 bases and 5 bases, there was a span of 18 bases. The CDR3, as DNA: TGTGCCAGCAGCCTTTCCGACGTGGGGAGGACTGAAGCTTTCTTT. Translation: CASSLSDVGRTEAFF.

The V call is TRBV7-9, the J call TRBJ1-1; possibly TRBD1 for D (5 bases). V lost 5 bases and J 2 bases, leaving 15 bases between the germline ends. CDR3 length: 15 amino acids. CDR1 and CDR2 from the germline V gene are SEHNR and FQNEAQ (reference sequence). The DNA of the CDR3 is TGTGCCAGCAGCCGAGGGGCCACCGCAAACACTGAAGCTTTCTTT. Translation gives CASSRGATANTEAFF.

The J gene is TRBJ2-2, the V gene TRBV29-1; no definite D call. Germline V gives CDR1 SQVTM, CDR2 ANQGSEA. The CDR3 totals 14 residues. Trimming shortened V by 5 bases and J by 1 base, and 11 bases separated the two germline ends. CDR3 nucleotide sequence: TGCAGCGTTCGGTCGACGGTGAACACCGGGGAGCTGTTTTTT. It codes for CSVRSTVNTGELFF.

This clone has more than one count but fewer than ten. The chain recombines TRBV5-1 with TRBJ1-1; D is undetermined. V lost 4 bases and J 0 bases, leaving 19 bases between the germline ends. Germline CDR1 reads SGHRS; CDR2 reads YFSETQ. This CDR3 spans 17 amino acids. DNA of the CDR3: TGCGCCAGCAGCCTCAGGACGGTCTCATCATTGAACACTGAAGCTTTCTTT. Translating gives CASSLRTVSSLNTEAFF.

The chain carries TRBV7-2 and TRBJ1-6; D gene uncertain. Trimming shortened V by 3 bases and J by 8 bases, and 5 bases separated the two germline ends. The CDR3 length is 12 residues. Germline V lookup: CDR1 SGHTA, CDR2 FQGNSA. The CDR3 coding sequence is TGTGCCAGCAGCTTCAGAGATTCACCCCTCCACTTT. Its translation is CASSFRDSPLHF.

The chain links TRBV5-1 to TRBJ2-6, with 8 bases lining up with TRBD1. After removal of 4 bases from V and 1 base from J, the junction contained 7 bases not matched to a gene. Germline lookup yields CDR1 SGHRS and CDR2 YFSETQ. The CDR3 length is 17 residues. CDR3 sequence (DNA): TGCGCCAGCAGCCCCGGGACAGGACCTTCTGGGGCCAACGTCCTGACTTTC. Translated, it gives CASSPGTGPSGANVLTF.

This rearrangement joins TRBV7-9 to TRBJ2-7; D tentatively fits TRBD1 or TRBD2 (5 bases each). Germline V gene sequence: CDR1 SEHNR, CDR2 FQNEAQ (reference sequence). The CDR3 loop spans 14 amino acids. V was shortened by 6 bases and J by 9 bases, with 21 bases between the two germline ends. CDR3 DNA: TGTGCCAGCAGTTACTACAGTGAAGGGGACGGGCAGTACTTC. Its protein product is CASSYYSEGDGQYF.

The rearrangement joins TRBV29-1 to TRBJ2-6; TRBD1 might be the D (5 bases). The germline V gene encodes CDR1 SQVTM and CDR2 ANQGSEA. This CDR3 has 15 amino acids. V was pared by 6 bases and J by 0 bases, with 12 bases between. The CDR3: CSVARQYSGANVLTF. The CDR3, as DNA: TGCAGCGTGGCCCGACAGTACTCTGGGGCCAACGTCCTGACTTTC.

The rearrangement uses TRBV19 and TRBJ1-1, with D possibly matching TRBD1 (5 bases). Trimming took 9 bases from V and 1 from J, leaving 12 bases between them. Looked up from germline, CDR1 is LNHDA and CDR2 is SQIVND (reference sequence). The CDR3 totals 13 residues. The CDR3 DNA follows: TGTGCCAGCACCCTGGGGCCGAACACTGAAGCTTTCTTT. Residues: CASTLGPNTEAFF.

In DNA form, the CDR3 reads TGTGCCAGCAGTTACGCGGCGCCAAACCCTTACTACGAGCAGTACTTC. It codes for CASSYAAPNPYYEQYF. The chain carries TRBV6-5 and TRBJ2-7; D is unclear. This CDR3 has 16 amino acids. The ends were cut back, 2 bases at V and 3 bases at J, with 17 bases in the middle. Germline CDR1 reads MNHEY; CDR2 reads SVGAGI.

The chain links TRBV27 to TRBJ2-7; no firm D call. The ends were cut back, 5 bases at V and 0 bases at J, with 17 bases in the middle. Per germline, CDR1 MNHEY and CDR2 SMNVEV (reference sequence). The CDR3 has 16 amino acids. CDR3 sequence: CASSPPDGRTSYEQYF. The CDR3 coding sequence is TGTGCCAGCAGTCCCCCCGACGGAAGGACCTCCTACGAGCAGTACTTC.

The gene calls are TRBV9 and TRBJ1-1; TRBD1 aligns across 7 bases. V shed 4 bases and J 1 base; nucleotides not matched to a gene: 10. The CDR3 loop spans 16 amino acids. Germline CDR1 is SGDLS and CDR2 is YYNGEE. CDR3 region: CASSPEEQGWNTEAFF. CDR3 nucleotides: TGTGCCAGCAGCCCTGAAGAACAGGGGTGGAACACTGAAGCTTTCTTT. The full variable domain, in which reference TRBV9 and TRBJ1-1 provide the parts outside the CDR3, is DSGVTQTPKHLITATGQRVTLRCSPRSGDLSVYWYQQSLDQGLQFLIQYYNGEERAKGNILERFSAQQFPDLHSELNLSSLELGDSALYFCASSPEEQGWNTEAFFGQGTRLTVV.

The count of this clone is one. The gene calls are TRBV7-2 and TRBJ2-3; D is ambiguous. The V gene's germline CDR1 is SGHTA and CDR2 FQGNSA. The germline V and J ends were trimmed by 5 bases and 1 base, with 7 bases remaining between them. The CDR3 covers 13 residues. The CDR3 coding sequence is TGTGCCAGCAGCCCCGACCGCACAGATACGCAGTATTTT. Translation: CASSPDRTDTQYF.

The chain carries TRBV7-9 and TRBJ1-4, with TRBD1 identical over 7 bases. Trimming took 1 base from V and 4 from J; bases not matched to a gene: 3. Germline assignment: CDR1 SEHNR and CDR2 FQNEAQ (reference sequence). This CDR3 has 15 amino acids. The CDR3 DNA follows: TGTGCCAGCAGCTTAGGAGGACAGGATAATGAAAAACTGTTTTTT. Its translation: CASSLGGQDNEKLFF.

This clone has a single count. The genes are TRBV9 and TRBJ2-5; TRBD1 matches 7 bases. V was clipped by 1 base and J by 3 bases; unmatched bases: 6. Germline values: CDR1 SGDLS, CDR2 YYNGEE. The CDR3 sequence is 15 residues long. The CDR3 DNA reads as TGTGCCAGCAGCGTACTCGGCCAGGGGGAAGAGACCCAGTACTTC. Translated: CASSVLGQGEETQYF.

This clone was picked up one time. The J gene is TRBJ2-7, the V gene TRBV5-4, with D maybe TRBD2 (5 bases). CDR1 is SGHNT and CDR2 is YYREEE in the germline V gene (reference sequence). The CDR3 consists of 16 residues. The V end lost 4 bases, the J end lost 2 bases, and 19 bases lay between the germline ends. The CDR3 reads CASSRFGRDPTYEQYF. DNA for the CDR3: TGTGCCAGCAGCCGATTCGGCCGGGATCCAACCTACGAGCAGTACTTC.

The rearrangement uses TRBV5-1 and TRBJ1-1; D is unresolved. The CDR3 extends over 13 amino acids. Trimming removed 0 bases at V and 8 bases at J, with 11 bases between. Germline CDR1 and CDR2: SGHRS and YFSETQ. The CDR3 spells CASSLGGVNEAFF. For the CDR3, the DNA is TGCGCCAGCAGCTTGGGCGGCGTTAACGAAGCTTTCTTT.